Listed below are T cell receptor beta chains from one sample, sequenced in a study of preoperative IRX-2 immunotherapy in early breast cancer. Using immunoSEQ multiplex PCR, the repertoire was profiled, and TCRdb retains in-frame clones only, with some absent. Among about 7,700 clones, over 75% were seen once, and the ten largest hold around 17%. The sequencing used tumor tissue, collected after IRX-2 immunotherapy. These receptors originate from a human donor with breast cancer. Each CDR3 is given without its conserved first and last residue.

v_call	j_call	cdr3_aa
TRBV23-1	TRBJ1-4	ASSQDNGADREKLF
TRBV19	TRBJ1-3	ASSMAGEPFSGNTIY
TRBV4-3	TRBJ2-7	ASSQDAPPSSYEQY
TRBV6-8	TRBJ2-2	ASRGFIGGELF
TRBV6-8	TRBJ1-2	ATGRRGPALYYGYT
TRBV5-1	TRBJ1-4	ASSFRGQGEKLF
TRBV28	TRBJ1-3	ASSLRADSGNTIY
TRBV30	TRBJ1-4	AWSVHAGLNEKLF
TRBV19	TRBJ1-6	ASSTRWDRGVSSPLH
TRBV6-8	TRBJ2-7	ASSIVRGVEQY
TRBV14	TRBJ2-4	ASSQPGGRNIQY
TRBV11-3	TRBJ2-1	ASSPEDSTNEQF
TRBV11-3	TRBJ2-3	ASSLSGGRNTQY
TRBV15	TRBJ1-4	ATSRYTGFCEKLF
TRBV30	TRBJ1-5	AWAFTSNQPQH
TRBV19	TRBJ1-5	ASRTTGEGQPQH
TRBV28	TRBJ1-5	ASSLGRVGDSNQPQH
TRBV19	TRBJ2-7	ASSIGEGRSPYEQY
TRBV7-6	TRBJ1-2	ASSLAPRRLGYT
TRBV28	TRBJ1-6	ASRYGQGAGNSPLH
TRBV6-7	TRBJ1-1	ATNEGVVLVTEAF
TRBV6-8	TRBJ1-4	ASRPDLTTNEKLF